This entry is about one TCR beta chain. The germline V gene encodes CDR1 MNHEY and CDR2 SMNVEV (reference sequence). CDR3 length equals 12 residues. V gave up 8 bases and J gave up 0 bases, with 5 bases separating them. The entry originates in a study of blood T cell repertoires in COVID-19. Libraries were prepared by immunoSEQ multiplex PCR; TCRdb keeps only in-frame clonotypes and omits some of them. The table shows fewer than 700,000 clones, with less than 90% occurring only once. The specimen was peripheral blood. This rearrangement joins TRBV27 to TRBJ1-5, with D unresolved. The receptor comes from a woman between 45 and 65 years old with COVID-19, enrolled during active disease. CDR3 loop: CASGGSNQPQHF. The CDR3, as DNA: TGTGCCAGCGGAGGTAGCAATCAGCCCCAGCATTTT.